These 22 T cell receptor beta chains originate from one sample sequenced in a study of blood T cell repertoires in COVID-19. TCRdb's copy holds only in-frame clones and misses some; the assay was immunoSEQ multiplex PCR. This sample has about 180,000 clones, with about 82% found just once. Sequenced: peripheral blood. The receptors shown here come from a man in his 70s with active or convalescent COVID-19.

This chain connects TRBV7-3 to TRBJ2-5, with 8 nucleotides matching TRBD1. The germline V gene has CDR1 SGHTA and CDR2 FQGTGA. V was pared by 3 bases and J by 5 bases, with 2 bases of the junction left unmatched. The CDR3 sequence is 13 residues long. CDR3 loop: CASSLNRGETQYF. CDR3 DNA: TGTGCCAGCAGCTTGAACAGGGGGGAGACCCAGTACTTC.

The V and J genes are TRBV11-2 and TRBJ1-5, with a weak D call TRBD1 (6 bases). Germline V gene lookup returns CDR1 SGHAT and CDR2 FQNNGV. The CDR3 runs to 17 residues. The V end was cut by 0 bases, the J end by 1 base, with 13 bases between. The chain's CDR3 is CASSLEPQGPSNQPQHF. CDR3 coding DNA: TGTGCCAGCAGCTTAGAACCCCAGGGGCCAAGCAATCAGCCCCAGCATTTT.

This clone has only one observation. This chain connects TRBV5-1 to TRBJ1-2, with D maybe TRBD1 (5 bases). Germline CDR1 is SGHRS and CDR2 is YFSETQ. The V gene lost 1 base and the J gene lost 4 bases, with 11 bases spanning the gap. The CDR3 consists of 14 residues. For the CDR3, the DNA is TGCGCCAGCAGCTTGATAAGGGGCGGCTATGGCTACACCTTC. Its protein is CASSLIRGGYGYTF.

V and J are TRBV6-1 and TRBJ2-3, with D perhaps matching TRBD1 (5 bases). Germline V gives CDR1 MNHNS, CDR2 SASEGT. V was trimmed by 0 bases and J by 3 bases, leaving 7 bases between them. There are 14 residues in the CDR3. CDR3 residues: CASSEARQTDTQYF. CDR3 coding DNA: TGTGCCAGCAGTGAAGCGAGACAGACAGATACGCAGTATTTT.

The gene calls are TRBV29-1 and TRBJ1-2; 10 bases match TRBD1. The CDR3 totals 17 residues. V was pared by 2 bases and J by 4 bases, with 13 bases of the junction left unmatched. Germline V lookup: CDR1 SQVTM, CDR2 ANQGSEA. CDR3 coding DNA: TGCAGCGTTGAATTCGAGACAGGGGGCCCTACCCTCTATGGCTACACCTTC. Translating gives CSVEFETGGPTLYGYTF.

This clone was seen a single time. The chain combines TRBV7-9 with TRBJ2-1; D unclear. The CDR3 loop spans 14 amino acids. The V gene's germline CDR1 is SEHNR and CDR2 FQNEAQ (reference sequence). Trimming pared 5 bases from V and 5 bases from J, leaving 13 bases between. Here the CDR3 DNA reads TGTGCCAGCAGCCCCCGAATTACAGACAATGAGCAGTTCTTC. Translation: CASSPRITDNEQFF. Full variable domain (outside the CDR3, taken from reference TRBV7-9 and TRBJ2-1): DTGVSQNPRHKITKRGQNVTFRCDPISEHNRLYWYRQTLGQGPEFLTYFQNEAQLEKSRLLSDRFSAERPKGSFSTLEIQRTEQGDSAMYLCASSPRITDNEQFFGPGTRLTVL.

This clone has a handful of counts. The chain uses TRBV6-1 and TRBJ1-2, with 7 bases lining up with TRBD1. In germline, CDR1 is MNHNS, CDR2 SASEGT. This CDR3 has 14 residues. The J segment lost 4 bases and the V segment lost 0 bases, leaving 2 bases of the junction unmatched. The DNA of the CDR3 is TGTGCCAGCAGTGAAGCTCAGGGGGGCTATGGCTACACCTTC. Translation gives CASSEAQGGYGYTF.

V gene TRBV15 combines with J gene TRBJ2-7, with D tentatively TRBD1 (5 bases). Germline lookup yields CDR1 LNHNV and CDR2 YYDKDF (reference sequence). Trimming took 4 bases from V and 2 from J, leaving 15 bases between them. The CDR3 is made up of 15 amino acids. The chain's CDR3 is CATSTGHYEAYEQYF. The CDR3 DNA reads as TGTGCCACCAGCACCGGACATTACGAGGCCTACGAGCAGTACTTC.

The chain is built from TRBV10-2 and TRBJ1-2; 7 bases line up with TRBD1. The V and J ends lost 6 bases and 2 bases, in that order; junction bases with no gene match: 6. The CDR3 totals 14 residues. Germline V gene sequence: CDR1 WSHSY, CDR2 SAAADI. CDR3 amino acids: CASSYRGLNYGYTF. The DNA of the CDR3 is TGCGCCAGCAGCTACAGGGGATTGAACTATGGCTACACCTTC.

The V gene is TRBV6-6, the J gene TRBJ2-1; weak D call: TRBD1 (5 bases). This CDR3 is 15 amino acids long. Germline V gives CDR1 MNHNY, CDR2 SVGAGI (reference sequence). Trimming removed 6 bases from V and 11 bases from J, with 23 bases in between. The CDR3 region is CASRTSQVLKDQQFF. CDR3 coding DNA: TGTGCCAGCAGAACGTCACAGGTTTTGAAGGATCAGCAGTTCTTC.

The chain recombines TRBV30 with TRBJ1-2, with 11 bases identical to TRBD1. The CDR3 is 15 residues long. The ends lost 1 base at V and 7 bases at J; junction bases unmatched: 8. The germline V gene encodes CDR1 GTSNPN and CDR2 SVGIG (reference sequence). CDR3: CAWSAPDRGLIGYTF. The CDR3 DNA follows: TGTGCCTGGAGTGCCCCGGACAGGGGGCTTATTGGCTACACCTTC.

The V call is TRBV6-5, the J call TRBJ2-2; unclear D gene. Germline V gene lookup returns CDR1 MNHEY and CDR2 SVGAGI. The CDR3 extends over 14 amino acids. Trimming pared 0 bases from V and 7 bases from J, leaving 9 bases between. The CDR3 region has the DNA TGTGCCAGCAGTTACTCGAGTCGTCACGGGGAGCTGTTTTTT. Amino acid sequence: CASSYSSRHGELFF.

This chain connects TRBV29-1 to TRBJ1-2; D remains ambiguous. Germline V CDR1 and CDR2: SQVTM, ANQGSEA. The CDR3 is 13 amino acids. V was pared by 6 bases and J by 4 bases, with 15 bases between. The CDR3 nucleotides read TGCAGCGTCCCCGGCGGAGGATCCTATGGCTACACCTTC. Translating gives CSVPGGGSYGYTF.

The chain links TRBV30 to TRBJ1-1; no clear D gene. CDR3 size: 13 residues. V was clipped by 2 bases and J by 0 bases, with 7 bases between them. The germline V gene has CDR1 GTSNPN and CDR2 SVGIG (reference sequence). The CDR3 protein is CAWSQHLNTEAFF. CDR3 DNA sequence: TGTGCCTGGAGTCAACACCTGAACACTGAAGCTTTCTTT. Looking up the rest from reference TRBV30 and TRBJ1-1 gives the full variable domain: SQTIHQWPATLVQPVGSPLSLECTVEGTSNPNLYWYRQAAGRGLQLLFYSVGIGQISSEVPQNLSASRPQDRQFILSSKKLLLSDSGFYLCAWSQHLNTEAFFGQGTRLTVV.

This chain uses TRBV2 with TRBJ1-5, with D tentatively TRBD1 (6 bases). V lost 5 bases and J lost 11, with 19 bases in between. CDR1 is SNHLY, CDR2 FYNNEI, per germline. This CDR3 spans 14 amino acids. The CDR3 DNA reads as TGTGCCAGCAGTCTGATGGGATATGAGGGGGCCCAGCATTTT. The encoded protein is CASSLMGYEGAQHF. The full variable domain, rest sourced from reference TRBV2 and TRBJ1-5, is EPEVTQTPSHQVTQMGQEVILRCVPISNHLYFYWYRQILGQKVEFLVSFYNNEISEKSEIFDDQFSVERPDGSNFTLKIRSTKLEDSAMYFCASSLMGYEGAQHFGDGTRLSIL.

The genes are TRBV6-6 and TRBJ2-1; D not resolved. Germline loops: CDR1 MNHNY, CDR2 SVGAGI (reference sequence). V lost 9 bases, J lost 8 bases, and 23 bases lay in between. CDR3 length: 15 residues. The CDR3 protein is CASSLPLTEYDEQFF. In DNA, the CDR3 is TGTGCCAGTTCCCTGCCCCTTACTGAATACGATGAGCAGTTCTTC.

The chain couples TRBV5-1 to TRBJ2-3, with D possibly matching TRBD1 (5 bases). The CDR3 covers 15 residues. Germline-derived CDR1 and CDR2 are SGHRS and YFSETQ. The V and J ends lost 4 bases and 1 base respectively, with 13 bases between them. The CDR3 DNA follows: TGCGCCAGCAGCCGCAGGGCGACGGGCACAGATACGCAGTATTTT. It translates to CASSRRATGTDTQYF.

The chain joins TRBV20-1 to TRBJ2-5; D is uncertain. Germline V gives CDR1 DFQATT, CDR2 SNEGSKA (reference sequence). This CDR3 is 13 amino acids long. V lost 3 bases and J lost 2, with 10 bases in between. For the CDR3, the DNA is TGCAGTGCTAGTTCGAACTCGCAAGAGACCCAGTACTTC. Protein product: CSASSNSQETQYF.

This chain connects TRBV11-3 to TRBJ1-6, with TRBD1 as a possible D gene (6 bases). V was clipped by 4 bases and J by 10 bases, with 14 bases between them. This CDR3 is built from 14 residues. Germline CDR1 reads SGHNT; CDR2 reads YENEEA. The CDR3 coding sequence is TGTGCCAGCAGCTCGCAGACAGGCCCCTCACCCCTCCACTTT. This gives the protein CASSSQTGPSPLHF. The entire variable domain, with the rest obtained from reference TRBV11-3 and TRBJ1-6, is as follows: EAGVVQSPRYKIIEKKQPVAFWCNPISGHNTLYWYLQNLGQGPELLIRYENEEAVDDSQLPKDRFSAERLKGVDSTLKIQPAELGDSAVYLCASSSQTGPSPLHFGNGTRLTVT.

V and J are TRBV19 and TRBJ1-5, with D hard to call. V was trimmed by 3 bases and J by 4 bases, leaving 10 bases between them. Germline-derived CDR1 and CDR2 are LNHDA and SQIVND (reference sequence). This CDR3 comprises 14 residues. CDR3 DNA: TGTGCCAGTAGTATCGTTCCCCTGAATCAGCCCCAGCATTTT. Its translation: CASSIVPLNQPQHF.

The chain combines TRBV29-1 with TRBJ1-1; D is uncertain. Trimming pared 4 bases from V and 0 bases from J, leaving 3 bases between. Per the germline V gene, CDR1 is SQVTM and CDR2 is ANQGSEA. This CDR3 spans 11 amino acids. The CDR3 protein is CSVGVNTEAFF. As DNA, the CDR3 is TGCAGCGTTGGAGTGAACACTGAAGCTTTCTTT.

V gene TRBV5-6 combines with J gene TRBJ1-1; D remains unclear. This CDR3 contains 13 residues. Germline V gene data show CDR1 as SGHDT and CDR2 as YYEEEE. V was cut by 6 bases and J by 0 bases, with 9 bases left in between. DNA for the CDR3: TGTGCCAGCAACTCGATGATGAACACTGAAGCTTTCTTT. Its protein is CASNSMMNTEAFF.